Reported below is one T cell receptor beta chain. This sample was included in a study of blood T cell repertoires in COVID-19. Study information: There were acute and convalescent COVID-19 samples, and they came from the United States, Italy and Spain. T cells, B-cell-depleted T cells, or PBMCs provided the cDNA or gDNA that served as material.

The CDR3 is made up of 15 amino acids. Germline lookup yields CDR1 SGHNT and CDR2 YYREEE (reference sequence). J gave up 3 bases and V 4 bases, and 4 bases lay outside the gene matches. Authors' methods: Scientists estimated how many nucleated cells there were by amplifying reference gene primers. This table comes from immunoSEQ multiplex PCR, and its TCRdb copy is limited to in-frame clones, with some not included. That table supplies the V and J calls and clone size; D and trimming were determined from the DNA. This table holds 250,000 to 350,000 clones, roughly 90% found once. The sequence derives from an older woman with acute or convalescent COVID-19. The specimen was peripheral blood. This chain joins TRBV5-4 and TRBJ2-7, with TRBD2 matching over 13 bases. The CDR3 sequence: CASSRTSGSVYEQYF. Here the CDR3 DNA reads TGTGCCAGCAGCAGGACTAGCGGGAGTGTCTACGAGCAGTACTTC.